These 15 T cell receptor beta chains came from one sample sequenced in a study of T-cell memory formation after mild COVID-19. MiXCR, applied by TCRdb to the 5' RACE reads, yields one record per CDR3 protein. Of about 320,000 distinct CDR3 sequences listed, about 13% are singletons. Sample: PBMCs or a T cell subset sorted from them (not recorded which). The receptor source for this set is a man between 18 and 35 years old who had mild COVID-19 (a few samples of this study predate the infection). Cell type and time point are not known.

The chain is built from TRBV7-3 and TRBJ2-6; a possible D gene is TRBD1 (6 bases). The germline V gene has CDR1 SGHTA and CDR2 FQGTGA. The V end lost 7 bases, the J end lost 6 bases, and 13 bases lay between the germline ends. The CDR3 loop spans 14 amino acids. CDR3 sequence reads: CASKPAGAANVLTF. CDR3 DNA: TGTGCCAGCAAACCGGCAGGGGCGGCCAACGTCCTGACTTTC.

The J gene is TRBJ2-3, the V gene TRBV6-1; 10 bases are a match to TRBD1. CDR1 and CDR2 from the germline V gene are MNHNS and SASEGT. The V and J ends lost 4 bases and 10 bases, in that order; junction bases with no gene match: 8. This CDR3 is built from 14 residues. CDR3 bases: TGTGCCAGCAGTGGGACAGGGGGTCGGGTTTCGCAGTATTTT. Translated: CASSGTGGRVSQYF.

The rearrangement joins TRBV4-3 to TRBJ2-1; D gene uncertain. Germline lookup yields CDR1 LGHNA and CDR2 YSLEER. The CDR3 has 15 residues. Trimming took off 0 bases at V and 4 bases at J, with 10 bases between the two ends. The CDR3 DNA follows: TGCGCCAGCAGCCAAGACGGTGGAAGATACAATGAGCAGTTCTTC. Protein: CASSQDGGRYNEQFF.

This clonotype came up many times. The chain links TRBV3-1 to TRBJ2-1; 10 bases line up with TRBD2. The CDR3 loop spans 17 amino acids. V lost 2 bases to trimming and J lost 3 bases; unmatched junction nucleotides: 7. From germline, CDR1 is LGHDT and CDR2 YNNKEL (reference sequence). CDR3 bases: TGTGCCAGCAGCCAAATAGCGGGGGGCTCCCTCTACAATGAGCAGTTCTTC. It translates to CASSQIAGGSLYNEQFF.

The rearrangement links TRBV11-2 to TRBJ2-5, with 10 bases matching TRBD2. Germline CDR1 is SGHAT and CDR2 is FQNNGV. V trimming: 1 base; J trimming: 0 bases; junction bases outside the gene matches: 14. CDR3 size: 20 residues. The DNA for the CDR3 is TGTGCCAGCAGCTTAGGTTTGCCAAGCGGGGGGGCTCGGTACCAAGAGACCCAGTACTTC. Translating gives CASSLGLPSGGARYQETQYF.

The V gene is TRBV11-2, the J gene TRBJ2-7; 8 nucleotides match TRBD1. The V and J ends lost 5 bases and 3 bases, in that order; junction bases with no gene match: 9. Germline CDR1 and CDR2: SGHAT and FQNNGV. The length of the CDR3 is 15 residues. As DNA, the CDR3 is TGTGCCAGCAGCCCCTGGACAGGGACAAACTACGAGCAGTACTTC. As protein: CASSPWTGTNYEQYF.

This clonotype turned up a few times. V usage is TRBV7-3 and J usage is TRBJ1-2, with D maybe TRBD1 (5 bases). Germline V CDR1 and CDR2: SGHTA, FQGTGA. V was clipped by 0 bases and J by 2 bases, with 13 bases between them. This CDR3 comprises 16 residues. The CDR3 here is CASSLTGAQENYGYTF. The DNA for the CDR3 is TGTGCCAGCAGCTTAACAGGGGCGCAGGAAAACTATGGCTACACCTTC.

This clonotype came up many times. V is TRBV5-1 and J is TRBJ1-2; no firm D call. The CDR3 runs to 13 residues. The germline V and J ends were trimmed by 0 bases and 1 base, with 4 bases remaining between them. CDR1 is SGHRS and CDR2 is YFSETQ in the germline V gene. CDR3 region: CASSLGYNYGYTF. The CDR3 nucleotides are TGCGCCAGCAGCTTGGGTTATAACTATGGCTACACCTTC.

This clonotype turned up a few times. The chain couples TRBV7-9 to TRBJ2-7; 7 positions agree with TRBD1. J lost 2 bases, V lost 3 bases, and 4 bases had no gene match. CDR3 length: 14 residues. Germline V CDR1 and CDR2: SEHNR, FQNEAQ (reference sequence). CDR3 coding DNA: TGTGCCAGCAGCTTTGGGGACAGACCCTACGAGCAGTACTTC. Its translation is CASSFGDRPYEQYF.

This chain uses TRBV20-1 with TRBJ1-1; a possible D gene is TRBD1 (6 bases). The CDR3 length is 16 residues. Germline CDR1 is DFQATT and CDR2 is SNEGSKA (reference sequence). V was pared by 0 bases and J by 0 bases, with 14 bases between. The CDR3 DNA reads as TGCAGTGCTAGAGATGGGGTGGGACATTTGAACACTGAAGCTTTCTTT. As protein: CSARDGVGHLNTEAFF.

The CDR3 region is CASSLPPTGLIVNTEAFF. CDR3 nucleotides: TGTGCCAGCAGTTTACCCCCGACGGGCCTCATCGTGAACACTGAAGCTTTCTTT. The chain is built from TRBV12-3 or TRBV12-4 and TRBJ1-1; D not certain. Between the trimmed V and J ends, which lost 2 bases and 0 bases, there was a span of 19 bases. The CDR3 is 18 amino acids.

V and J are TRBV3-1 and TRBJ1-2; TRBD1 matches 8 bases. With 3 bases clipped from V and 6 bases from J, the junction kept 6 bases outside the gene matches. CDR3 length: 14 amino acids. Germline V lookup: CDR1 LGHDT, CDR2 YNNKEL (reference sequence). CDR3 region: CASSHLTGGNGYTF. The CDR3 DNA is TGTGCCAGCAGCCACCTCACAGGGGGTAATGGCTACACCTTC.

This clonotype was counted only a few times. The chain carries TRBV7-3 and TRBJ1-4; D gene unclear. This CDR3 comprises 16 residues. The germline CDR1 and CDR2 sequences are SGHTA and FQGTGA. V gave up 4 bases and J gave up 4 bases, with 16 bases separating them. CDR3 in DNA: TGTGCCAGCAGCTCCTCTAGACGGAGTTGTAATGAAAAACTGTTTTTT. Amino acids: CASSSSRRSCNEKLFF.

The chain has TRBV25-1 and TRBJ2-1; the match to TRBD1 covers 7 bases. V lost 2 bases, J lost 8 bases, and 6 bases stayed unmatched. Germline CDR1 reads MGHDK; CDR2 reads SYGVNS. This CDR3 has 14 residues. CDR3 DNA: TGTGCCAGCAGTGAAGTAGGGACAGCCTATGAGCAGTTCTTC. Amino acid sequence: CASSEVGTAYEQFF. The entire variable domain, with the rest obtained from reference TRBV25-1 and TRBJ2-1, is as follows: EADIYQTPRYLVIGTGKKITLECSQTMGHDKMYWYQQDPGMELHLIHYSYGVNSTEKGDLSSESTVSRIRTEHFPLTLESARPSHTSQYLCASSEVGTAYEQFFGPGTRLTVL.

CDR3 nucleotide sequence: TGTGCCAGCAGCTTGGTGGCGTTTACAGATACGCAGTATTTT. Its translation: CASSLVAFTDTQYF. The chain has TRBV5-4 and TRBJ2-3; D remains ambiguous. V was pared by 0 bases and J by 3 bases, with 8 bases between. The germline CDR1 and CDR2 sequences are SGHNT and YYREEE (reference sequence). The CDR3 extends over 14 amino acids.